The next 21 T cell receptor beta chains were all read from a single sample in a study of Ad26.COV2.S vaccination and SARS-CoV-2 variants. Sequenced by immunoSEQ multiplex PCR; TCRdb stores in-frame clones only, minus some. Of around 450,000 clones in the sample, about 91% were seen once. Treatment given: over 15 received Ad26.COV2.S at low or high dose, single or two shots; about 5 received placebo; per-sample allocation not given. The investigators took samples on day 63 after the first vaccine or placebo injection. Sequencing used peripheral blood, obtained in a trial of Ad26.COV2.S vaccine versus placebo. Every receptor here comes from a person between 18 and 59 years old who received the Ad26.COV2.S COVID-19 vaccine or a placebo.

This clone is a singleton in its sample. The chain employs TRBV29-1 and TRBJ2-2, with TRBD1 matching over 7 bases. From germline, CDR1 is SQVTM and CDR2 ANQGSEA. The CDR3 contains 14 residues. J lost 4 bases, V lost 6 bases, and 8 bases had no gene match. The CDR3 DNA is TGCAGCGTCGGGTCCGGGACAGCCACCGGGGAGCTGTTTTTT. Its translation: CSVGSGTATGELFF.

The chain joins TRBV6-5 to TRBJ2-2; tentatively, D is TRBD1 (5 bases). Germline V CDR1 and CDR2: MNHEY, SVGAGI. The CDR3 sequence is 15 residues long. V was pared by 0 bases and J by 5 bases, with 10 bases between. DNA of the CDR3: TGTGCCAGCAGTTACTCGACGGCAGGGACCGGGGAGCTGTTTTTT. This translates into CASSYSTAGTGELFF.

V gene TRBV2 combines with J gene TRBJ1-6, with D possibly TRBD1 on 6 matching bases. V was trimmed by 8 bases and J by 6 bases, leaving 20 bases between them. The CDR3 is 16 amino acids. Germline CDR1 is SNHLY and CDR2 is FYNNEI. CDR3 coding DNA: TGTGCCAGCCGAGAAGGGGGGGCGTACTTTAATTCACCCCTCCACTTT. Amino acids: CASREGGAYFNSPLHF.

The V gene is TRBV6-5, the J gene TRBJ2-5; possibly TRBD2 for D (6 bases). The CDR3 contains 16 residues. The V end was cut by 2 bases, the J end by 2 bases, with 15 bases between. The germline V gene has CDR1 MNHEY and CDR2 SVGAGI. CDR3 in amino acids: CASSYEGSGGQETQYF. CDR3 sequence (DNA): TGTGCCAGCAGTTACGAAGGTAGCGGCGGACAAGAGACCCAGTACTTC.

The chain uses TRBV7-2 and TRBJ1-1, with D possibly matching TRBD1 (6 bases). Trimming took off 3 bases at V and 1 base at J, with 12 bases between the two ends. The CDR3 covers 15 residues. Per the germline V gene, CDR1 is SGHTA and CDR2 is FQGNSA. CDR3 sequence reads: CASSFLGGANTEAFF. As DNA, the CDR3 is TGTGCCAGCAGCTTCCTTGGGGGGGCGAACACTGAAGCTTTCTTT.

The CDR3 coding sequence is TGTGCCAGTCGGGGCAGGCGCGGAGAGACCCAGTACTTC. This gives the protein CASRGRRGETQYF. J is TRBJ2-5 and V is TRBV19; D is tentatively TRBD1 or TRBD2 (5 bases each). CDR1 and CDR2 from the germline V gene are LNHDA and SQIVND (reference sequence). The CDR3 is made up of 13 amino acids. V shed 8 bases and J shed 4 bases, with 14 bases lying between them. Supplemented by reference TRBV19 and TRBJ2-5, the full variable domain reads DGGITQSPKYLFRKEGQNVTLSCEQNLNHDAMYWYRQDPGQGLRLIYYSQIVNDFQKGDIAEGYSVSREKKESFPLTVTSAQKNPTAFYLCASRGRRGETQYFGPGTRLLVL.

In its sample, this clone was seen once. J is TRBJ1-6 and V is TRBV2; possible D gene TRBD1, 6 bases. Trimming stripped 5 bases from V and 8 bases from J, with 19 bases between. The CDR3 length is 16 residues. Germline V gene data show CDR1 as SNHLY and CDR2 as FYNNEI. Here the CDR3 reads CASSNSWDKRDSPLHF. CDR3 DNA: TGTGCCAGCAGTAACTCTTGGGACAAAAGGGATTCACCCCTCCACTTT.

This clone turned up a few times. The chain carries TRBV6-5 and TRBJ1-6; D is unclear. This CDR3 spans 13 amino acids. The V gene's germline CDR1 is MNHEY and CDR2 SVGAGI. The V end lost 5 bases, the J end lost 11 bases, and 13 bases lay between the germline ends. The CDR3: CASSPGTETPLHF. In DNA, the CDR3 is TGTGCCAGCAGTCCCGGAACAGAGACACCCCTCCACTTT.

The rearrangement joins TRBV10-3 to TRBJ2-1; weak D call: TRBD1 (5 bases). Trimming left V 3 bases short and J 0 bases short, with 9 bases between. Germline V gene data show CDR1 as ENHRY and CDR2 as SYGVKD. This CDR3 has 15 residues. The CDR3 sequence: CAISDERGSYNEQFF. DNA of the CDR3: TGTGCCATCAGTGACGAAAGGGGCTCCTACAATGAGCAGTTCTTC.

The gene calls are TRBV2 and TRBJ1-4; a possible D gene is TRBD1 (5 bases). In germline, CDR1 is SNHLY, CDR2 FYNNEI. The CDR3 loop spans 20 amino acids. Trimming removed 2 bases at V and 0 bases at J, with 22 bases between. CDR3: CASSESSLWGEDATNEKLFF. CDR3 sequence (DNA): TGTGCCAGCAGTGAAAGTTCGTTATGGGGGGAAGATGCAACTAATGAAAAACTGTTTTTT.

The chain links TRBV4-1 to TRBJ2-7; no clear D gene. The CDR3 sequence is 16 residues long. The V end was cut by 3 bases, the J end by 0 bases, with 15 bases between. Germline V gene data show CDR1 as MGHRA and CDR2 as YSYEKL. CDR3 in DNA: TGCGCCAGCAGCCACGAGACCTCCCGGAGCTCCTACGAGCAGTACTTC. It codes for CASSHETSRSSYEQYF.

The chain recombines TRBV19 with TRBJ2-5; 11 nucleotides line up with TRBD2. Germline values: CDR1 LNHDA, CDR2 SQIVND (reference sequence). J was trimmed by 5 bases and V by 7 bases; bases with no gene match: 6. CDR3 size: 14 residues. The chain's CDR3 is CASTIAGGTETQYF. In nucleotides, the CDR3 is TGTGCCAGTACAATAGCGGGAGGGACGGAGACCCAGTACTTC. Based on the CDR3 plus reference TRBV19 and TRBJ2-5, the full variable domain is DGGITQSPKYLFRKEGQNVTLSCEQNLNHDAMYWYRQDPGQGLRLIYYSQIVNDFQKGDIAEGYSVSREKKESFPLTVTSAQKNPTAFYLCASTIAGGTETQYFGPGTRLLVL.

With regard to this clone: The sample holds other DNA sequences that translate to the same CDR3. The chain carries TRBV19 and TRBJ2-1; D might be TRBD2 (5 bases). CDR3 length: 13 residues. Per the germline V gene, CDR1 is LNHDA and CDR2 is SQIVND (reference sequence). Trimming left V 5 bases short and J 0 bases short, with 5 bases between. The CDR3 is CASSGSSYNEQFF. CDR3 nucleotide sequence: TGTGCCAGTAGTGGGAGCTCCTACAATGAGCAGTTCTTC.

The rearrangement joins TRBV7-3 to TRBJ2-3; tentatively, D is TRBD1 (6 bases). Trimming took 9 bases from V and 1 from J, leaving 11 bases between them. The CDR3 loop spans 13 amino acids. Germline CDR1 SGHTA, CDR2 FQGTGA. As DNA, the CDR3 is TGTGCCAGTCAACAGGGTGGCACAGATACGCAGTATTTT. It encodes CASQQGGTDTQYF.

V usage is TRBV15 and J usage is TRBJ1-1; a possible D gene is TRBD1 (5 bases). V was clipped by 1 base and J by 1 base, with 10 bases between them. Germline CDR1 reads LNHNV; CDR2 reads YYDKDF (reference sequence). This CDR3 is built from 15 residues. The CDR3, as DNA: TGTGCCACCAGCAGAGGTTCAGGGACGAACACTGAAGCTTTCTTT. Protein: CATSRGSGTNTEAFF.

CDR3 DNA sequence: TGTGCCAGCAGTTACGCCATGGGTAGCAATCAGCCCCAGCATTTT. Translation gives CASSYAMGSNQPQHF. J is TRBJ1-5 and V is TRBV6-6, with no clear D. Germline lookup yields CDR1 MNHNY and CDR2 SVGAGI (reference sequence). V was pared by 2 bases and J by 0 bases, with 8 bases between. The CDR3 consists of 15 residues.

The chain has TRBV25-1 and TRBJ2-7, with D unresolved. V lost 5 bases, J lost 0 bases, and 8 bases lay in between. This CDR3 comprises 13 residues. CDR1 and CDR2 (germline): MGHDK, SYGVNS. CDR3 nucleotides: TGTGCCAGCAGTAGAAGGAGCTCCTACGAGCAGTACGTC. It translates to CASSRRSSYEQYV.

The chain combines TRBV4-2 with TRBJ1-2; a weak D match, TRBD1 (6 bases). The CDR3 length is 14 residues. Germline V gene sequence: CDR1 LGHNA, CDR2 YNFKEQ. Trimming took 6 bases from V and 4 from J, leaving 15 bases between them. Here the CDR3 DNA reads TGTGCCAGCAGTCCTGGGGGCCTGTCCTATGGCTACACCTTC. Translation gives CASSPGGLSYGYTF.

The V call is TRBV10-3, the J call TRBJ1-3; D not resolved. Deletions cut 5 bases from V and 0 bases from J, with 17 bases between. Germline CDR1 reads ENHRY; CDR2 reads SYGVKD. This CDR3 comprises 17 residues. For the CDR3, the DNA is TGTGCCATCAGTTCCTATTCTGGGGTGGCCTCTGGAAACACCATATATTTT. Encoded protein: CAISSYSGVASGNTIYF.

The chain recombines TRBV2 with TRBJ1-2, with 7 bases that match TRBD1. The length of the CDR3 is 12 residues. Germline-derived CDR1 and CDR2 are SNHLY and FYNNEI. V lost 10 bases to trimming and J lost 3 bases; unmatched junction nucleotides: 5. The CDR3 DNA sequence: TGTGCCAACGGGACAGTCGACTATGGCTACACCTTC. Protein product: CANGTVDYGYTF.

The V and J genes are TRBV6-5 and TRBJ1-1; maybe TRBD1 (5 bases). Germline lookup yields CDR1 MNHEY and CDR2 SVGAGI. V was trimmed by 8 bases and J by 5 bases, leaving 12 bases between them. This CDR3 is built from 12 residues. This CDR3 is CASVPGLTEAFF. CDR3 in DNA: TGTGCCAGCGTTCCAGGGCTAACTGAAGCTTTCTTT.